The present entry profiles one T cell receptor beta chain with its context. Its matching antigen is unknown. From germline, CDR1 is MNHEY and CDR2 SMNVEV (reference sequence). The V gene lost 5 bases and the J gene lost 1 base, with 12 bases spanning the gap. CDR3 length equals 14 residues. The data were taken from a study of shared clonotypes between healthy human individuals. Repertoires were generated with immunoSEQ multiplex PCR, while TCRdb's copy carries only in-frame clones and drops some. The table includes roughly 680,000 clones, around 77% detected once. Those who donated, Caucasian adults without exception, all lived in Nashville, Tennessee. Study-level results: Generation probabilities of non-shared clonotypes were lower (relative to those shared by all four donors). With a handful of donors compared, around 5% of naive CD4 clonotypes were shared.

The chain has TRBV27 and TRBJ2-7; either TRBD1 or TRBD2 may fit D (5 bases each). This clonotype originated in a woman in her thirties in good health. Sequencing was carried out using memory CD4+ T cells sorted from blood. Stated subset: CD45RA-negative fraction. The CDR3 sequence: CASSTPGRSYEQYF. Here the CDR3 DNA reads TGTGCCAGCAGTACCCCGGGACGGTCCTACGAGCAGTACTTC.